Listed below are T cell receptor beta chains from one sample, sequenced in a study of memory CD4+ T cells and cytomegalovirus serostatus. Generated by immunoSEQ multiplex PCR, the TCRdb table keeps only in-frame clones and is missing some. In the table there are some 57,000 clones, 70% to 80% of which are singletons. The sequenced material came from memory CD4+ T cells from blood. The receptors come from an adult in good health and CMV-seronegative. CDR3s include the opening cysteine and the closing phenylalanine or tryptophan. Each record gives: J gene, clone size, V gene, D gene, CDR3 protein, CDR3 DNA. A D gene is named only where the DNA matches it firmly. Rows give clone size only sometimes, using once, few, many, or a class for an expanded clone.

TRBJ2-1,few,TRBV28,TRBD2,CASSLSASGSGNEQFF,TGTGCCAGCAGTTTATCGGCTAGCGGGAGCGGGAATGAGCAGTTCTTC
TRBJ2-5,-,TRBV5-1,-,CASSEQETQYF,TGCGCCAGCAGCGAACAAGAGACCCAGTACTTC
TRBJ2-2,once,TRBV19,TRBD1,CASREDRDTGELFF,TGTGCCAGTAGAGAGGACAGGGACACCGGGGAGCTGTTTTTT
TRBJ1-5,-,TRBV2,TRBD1,CASSGAGGSQPQHF,TGTGCCAGCAGTGGGGCAGGGGGAAGTCAGCCCCAGCATTTT
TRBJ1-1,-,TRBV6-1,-,CASTLKGLTEAFF,TGTGCCAGCACTCTAAAGGGATTAACTGAAGCTTTCTTT
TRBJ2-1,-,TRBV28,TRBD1,CASNKMGRDSEQFF,TGTGCCAGCAATAAGATGGGCAGGGACAGTGAGCAGTTCTTC
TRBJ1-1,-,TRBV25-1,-,CASRSQGAVNTEAFF,TGTGCCAGCAGATCACAAGGGGCGGTGAACACTGAAGCTTTCTTT
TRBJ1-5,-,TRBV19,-,CASSTTTGSNQPQHF,TGTGCCAGTAGTACAACGACAGGTAGCAATCAGCCCCAGCATTTT
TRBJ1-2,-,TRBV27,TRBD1,CASSLRFGTGAIGVGYTF,TGTGCCAGCAGTTTAAGGTTTGGGACAGGGGCGATAGGGGTAGGCTACACCTTC
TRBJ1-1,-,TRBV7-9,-,CASSPSAPTEAFF,TGTGCCAGCAGCCCTTCTGCCCCCACTGAAGCTTTCTTT
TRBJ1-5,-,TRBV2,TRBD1,CARGGETGVQPQHF,TGTGCCAGGGGGGGCGAGACAGGGGTACAGCCCCAGCATTTT
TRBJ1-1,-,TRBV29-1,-,CSVVGTHEAEAFF,TGCAGCGTTGTCGGGACACATGAGGCTGAAGCTTTCTTT
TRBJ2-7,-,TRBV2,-,CAMRTDGTYEQYF,TGTGCCATGCGGACAGATGGGACCTACGAGCAGTACTTC
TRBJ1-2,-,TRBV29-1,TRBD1,CSVRGRGRGYGYTF,TGCAGCGTTCGGGGCAGGGGGCGCGGCTATGGCTACACCTTC
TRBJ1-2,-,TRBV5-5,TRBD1,CASRGDRGRGDYGYTF,TGTGCCAGCAGGGGGGACAGGGGGCGCGGAGACTATGGCTACACCTTC
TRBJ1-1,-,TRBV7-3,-,CASSPPGNTEAFF,TGTGCCAGCAGCCCCCCAGGGAACACTGAAGCTTTCTTT
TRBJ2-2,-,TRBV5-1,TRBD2,CASSTLAGTNTGELFF,TGCGCCAGCAGCACACTAGCGGGGACGAACACCGGGGAGCTGTTTTTT
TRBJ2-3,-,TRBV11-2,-,CASSPTGTATDTQYF,TGTGCCAGCAGCCCTACCGGGACTGCCACAGATACGCAGTATTTT
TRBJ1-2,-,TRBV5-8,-,CASTGSLYGYTF,TGTGCCAGCACAGGGAGTCTCTATGGCTACACCTTC
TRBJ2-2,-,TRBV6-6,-,CASRALVTGELFF,TGTGCCAGCAGGGCCCTGGTCACCGGGGAGCTGTTTTTT
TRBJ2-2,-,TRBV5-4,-,CASTNKGLNTGELFF,TGTGCCAGCACCAATAAGGGGCTGAACACCGGGGAGCTGTTTTTT
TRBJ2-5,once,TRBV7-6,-,CASSLDETQYF,TGTGCCAGCAGCTTAGATGAGACCCAGTACTTC
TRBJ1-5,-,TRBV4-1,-,CASSQGGGFNQPQHF,TGCGCCAGCAGCCAAGGGGGAGGATTCAATCAGCCCCAGCATTTT
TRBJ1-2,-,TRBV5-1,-,CASSRSSSLDGYTF,TGCGCCAGCAGCAGGAGCTCCTCTTTAGATGGCTACACCTTC
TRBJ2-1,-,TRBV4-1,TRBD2,CASAKREDNEQFF,TGCGCCAGTGCTAAGCGGGAGGACAATGAGCAGTTCTTC
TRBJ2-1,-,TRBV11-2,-,CASVVARSVNEQFF,TGTGCCAGCGTGGTCGCTAGATCGGTTAATGAGCAGTTCTTC
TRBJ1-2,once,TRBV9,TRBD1,CASSVGAPGQGHGYTF,TGTGCCAGCAGCGTAGGGGCCCCGGGACAGGGACATGGCTACACCTTC
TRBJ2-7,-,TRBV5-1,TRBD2,CASSGSGSNNEQYF,TGCGCCAGCAGTGGGAGCGGGAGTAACAACGAGCAGTACTTC
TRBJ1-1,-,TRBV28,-,CASSPTGGNTEAFF,TGTGCCAGCAGTCCGACCGGGGGGAACACTGAAGCTTTCTTT
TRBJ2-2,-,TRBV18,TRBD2,CASSLELAGNTGELFF,TGTGCCAGCTCGTTGGAGTTAGCGGGGAACACCGGGGAGCTGTTTTTT
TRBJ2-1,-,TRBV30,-,CAWSGDEQFF,TGTGCCTGGAGTGGCGATGAGCAGTTCTTC
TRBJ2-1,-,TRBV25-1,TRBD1,CASDRGNEQFF,TGTGCCTCGGACAGGGGCAATGAGCAGTTCTTC
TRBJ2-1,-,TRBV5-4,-,CASSPSGGFSSYNEQFF,TGTGCCAGCAGCCCAAGTGGGGGGTTCTCCTCCTACAATGAGCAGTTCTTC
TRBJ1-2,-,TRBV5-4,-,CASSLRVLQGGYTF,TGTGCCAGCAGCTTGAGGGTCTTACAGGGTGGCTACACCTTC
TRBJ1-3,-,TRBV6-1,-,CASSEARASGNTIYF,TGTGCCAGCAGTGAAGCTAGGGCATCTGGGAACACCATATATTTT
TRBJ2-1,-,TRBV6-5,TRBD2,CASGPSGRTDEQFF,TGTGCCAGCGGACCTAGCGGGAGAACGGATGAGCAGTTCTTC
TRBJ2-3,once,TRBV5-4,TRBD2,CASSRTGLAIRTDTQYF,TGTGCCAGCAGCCGAACGGGACTAGCGATTAGAACAGATACGCAGTATTTT
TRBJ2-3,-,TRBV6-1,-,CASRKEVRSTDTQYF,TGTGCCAGCAGGAAGGAAGTCCGCAGCACAGATACGCAGTATTTT
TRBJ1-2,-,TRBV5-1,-,CASSSGTSQTNTF,TGCGCCAGCAGCTCTGGGACATCGCAAACCAACACCTTC
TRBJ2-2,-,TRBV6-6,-,CASSYRTGNTGELFF,TGTGCCAGCAGTTACCGAACAGGGAACACCGGGGAGCTGTTTTTT
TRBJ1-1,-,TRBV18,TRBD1,CASSPTGVAYTEAFF,TGTGCCAGCTCTCCTACAGGGGTGGCGTACACTGAAGCTTTCTTT
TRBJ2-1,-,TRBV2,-,CASKVSNEQFF,TGTGCCAGCAAAGTTTCTAATGAGCAGTTCTTC
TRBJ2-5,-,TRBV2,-,CASRGGTGPEETQYF,TGTGCCAGCAGAGGGGGTACAGGGCCCGAGGAGACCCAGTACTTC
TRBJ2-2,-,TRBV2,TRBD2,CASRRTSGSAGELFF,TGTGCCAGCAGGAGGACTAGCGGGAGTGCCGGGGAGCTGTTTTTT
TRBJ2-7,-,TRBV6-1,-,CASRRDFNSYEQYF,TGTGCCAGCAGGAGGGACTTTAACTCCTACGAGCAGTACTTC
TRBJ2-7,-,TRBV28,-,CASRGTSRYEQYF,TGTGCCAGCAGGGGGACTTCTCGCTACGAGCAGTACTTC
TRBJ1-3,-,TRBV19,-,CASSIDHTGSGNTIYF,TGTGCCAGTAGTATAGATCATACAGGGTCTGGAAACACCATATATTTT
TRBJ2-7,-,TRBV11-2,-,CASSPTRRNIGQPYEQYF,TGTGCCAGCAGCCCTACGCGTAGAAATATCGGACAGCCCTACGAGCAGTACTTC
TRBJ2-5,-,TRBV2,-,CASSGLRRAAETQYF,TGTGCCAGCAGTGGTCTTAGGAGGGCAGCGGAGACCCAGTACTTC